These 4 T cell receptor beta chains originate from one sample sequenced in a study of identical twins. In TCRdb, the 5' RACE reads were re-called with MiXCR into one record per CDR3 protein. This repertoire shows 300,000 to 350,000 distinct CDR3 sequences, 9% to 15% found once; its top ten account for around 7.8%. The same sample was also used in a study of yellow fever vaccine responses in identical twins.

Sequencing was performed on CD8+ T cells sorted from blood. The source of these receptors is a woman aged 18-35 years in good health.

The chain combines TRBV11-1 with TRBJ2-1; either TRBD1 or TRBD2 may supply D (6 bases each). The ends were cut back, 5 bases at V and 0 bases at J, with 20 bases in the middle. The CDR3 is 18 amino acids. Germline loops: CDR1 SGHAT, CDR2 FQDESV (reference sequence). The CDR3 coding sequence is TGTGCCAGCAGCGCAGGGAATAGCGGACAGAGCTCCTACAATGAGCAGTTCTTC. This translates into CASSAGNSGQSSYNEQFF.

This chain uses TRBV10-3 with TRBJ1-6; a weak D match, TRBD1 (5 bases). CDR3 length: 16 residues. Germline CDR1 is ENHRY and CDR2 is SYGVKD. Trimming pared 6 bases from V and 0 bases from J, leaving 12 bases between. CDR3 sequence: CAIRPDTRSYNSPLHF. CDR3 nucleotide sequence: TGTGCCATCAGGCCGGACACGCGCTCCTATAATTCACCCCTCCACTTT.

Only a few counts were recorded for this clonotype. The V gene is TRBV10-3, the J gene TRBJ1-1; TRBD1 aligns across 8 bases. With 4 bases clipped from V and 7 bases from J, the junction kept 11 bases outside the gene matches. This CDR3 has 15 amino acids. Germline CDR1 and CDR2: ENHRY and SYGVKD. For the CDR3, the DNA is TGTGCCATCAGTGGGATGAGGACAGGGACCCTTGAAGCTTTCTTT. Translated: CAISGMRTGTLEAFF.

At least ten counts were recorded for this clonotype. The J gene is TRBJ2-1, the V gene TRBV4-1; the match to TRBD1 covers 8 bases. CDR3 length equals 13 residues. The J segment lost 9 bases and the V segment lost 4 bases, leaving 5 bases of the junction unmatched. The germline CDR1 and CDR2 sequences are MGHRA and YSYEKL. This CDR3 is CASSRARGREQFF. The CDR3 DNA reads TGCGCCAGCAGCCGAGCCAGGGGGCGTGAGCAGTTCTTC.